The clone carrying this T cell receptor beta chain appeared many times. Its antigen is unknown. The CDR3 is 14 residues long. In germline, CDR1 is ENHRY, CDR2 SYGVKD. Trimming shortened V by 3 bases and J by 4 bases, and 11 bases separated the two germline ends. The data are from a study of CD8 T cells in ankylosing spondylitis. Study results and limitations: Peripheral blood held disease-linked clones only at relatively low frequency, and these were CD8+. Significant enrichment of disease-linked clones was reportedly seen in matched ankylosing spondylitis synovial fluid. In ankylosing spondylitis blood, a motif of eight highly homologous TCR beta variants appeared characteristic.

TCRdb redid the calling of the 5' RACE reads with MiXCR, one entry per CDR3 protein. The sample has about 240,000 distinct CDR3 sequences; around 9.1% are singletons. The source of this sequence is a male donor with ankylosing spondylitis or in good health (not recorded which). The sample comprised blood, either unsorted or a sorted T cell fraction (not recorded which). This chain uses TRBV10-3 with TRBJ2-3, with a weak D call TRBD2 (5 bases). The chain's CDR3 is CAISDRSRADTQYF. Here the CDR3 DNA reads TGTGCCATCAGTGACAGGTCGCGGGCAGATACGCAGTATTTT.